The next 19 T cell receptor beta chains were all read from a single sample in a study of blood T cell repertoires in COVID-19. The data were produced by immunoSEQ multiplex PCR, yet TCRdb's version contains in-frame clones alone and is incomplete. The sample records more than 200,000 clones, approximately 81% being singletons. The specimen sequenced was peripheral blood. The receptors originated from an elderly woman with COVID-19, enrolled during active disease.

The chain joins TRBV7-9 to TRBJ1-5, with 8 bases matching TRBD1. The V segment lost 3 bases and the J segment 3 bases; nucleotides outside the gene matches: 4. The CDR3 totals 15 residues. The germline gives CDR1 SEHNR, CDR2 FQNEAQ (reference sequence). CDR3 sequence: CASSLETGVNQPQHF. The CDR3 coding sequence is TGTGCCAGCAGCTTGGAGACAGGGGTCAATCAGCCCCAGCATTTT. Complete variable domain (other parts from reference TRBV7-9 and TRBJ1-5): DTGVSQNPRHKITKRGQNVTFRCDPISEHNRLYWYRQTLGQGPEFLTYFQNEAQLEKSRLLSDRFSAERPKGSFSTLEIQRTEQGDSAMYLCASSLETGVNQPQHFGDGTRLSIL.

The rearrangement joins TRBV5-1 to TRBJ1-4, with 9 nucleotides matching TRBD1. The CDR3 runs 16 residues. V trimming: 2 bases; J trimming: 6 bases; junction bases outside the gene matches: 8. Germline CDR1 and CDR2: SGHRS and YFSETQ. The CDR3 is CASSLSGQGVYEKLFF. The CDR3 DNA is TGCGCCAGCAGCTTATCGGGACAGGGAGTTTATGAAAAACTGTTTTTT.

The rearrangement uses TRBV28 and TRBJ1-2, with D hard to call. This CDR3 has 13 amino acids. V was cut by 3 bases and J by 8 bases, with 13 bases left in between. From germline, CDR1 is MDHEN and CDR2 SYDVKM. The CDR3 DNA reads TGTGCCAGCAGTTTGGCGGGAAAGAAAGGCTACACCTTC. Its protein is CASSLAGKKGYTF.

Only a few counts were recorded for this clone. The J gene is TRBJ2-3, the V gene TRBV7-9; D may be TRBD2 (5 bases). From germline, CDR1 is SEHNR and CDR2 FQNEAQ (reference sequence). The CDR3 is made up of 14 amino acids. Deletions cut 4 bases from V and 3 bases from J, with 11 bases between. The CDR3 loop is CASSSSGFTDTQYF. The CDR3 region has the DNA TGTGCCAGCAGCTCGTCGGGATTTACAGATACGCAGTATTTT.

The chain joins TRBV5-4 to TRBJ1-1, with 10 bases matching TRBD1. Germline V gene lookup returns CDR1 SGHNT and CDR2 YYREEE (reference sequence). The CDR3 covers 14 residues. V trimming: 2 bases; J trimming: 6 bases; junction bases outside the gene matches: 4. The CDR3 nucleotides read TGTGCCAGCAGCTTCGACAGGGGGCAGTCTGAAGCTTTCTTT. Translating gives CASSFDRGQSEAFF.

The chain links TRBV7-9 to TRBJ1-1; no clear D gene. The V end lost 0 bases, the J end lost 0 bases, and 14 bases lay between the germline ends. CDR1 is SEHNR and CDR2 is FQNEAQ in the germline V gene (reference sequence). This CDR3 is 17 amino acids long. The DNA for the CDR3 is TGTGCCAGCAGCTTAGCTCGAGCGGCCAGATTGAACACTGAAGCTTTCTTT. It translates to CASSLARAARLNTEAFF.

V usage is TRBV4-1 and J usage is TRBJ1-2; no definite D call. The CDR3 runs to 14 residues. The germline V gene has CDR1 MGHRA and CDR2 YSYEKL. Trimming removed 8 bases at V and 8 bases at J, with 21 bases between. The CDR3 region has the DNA TGCGCCAGCCGGGGAGGAGGAATGGTTTACGGCTACACCTTC. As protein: CASRGGGMVYGYTF.

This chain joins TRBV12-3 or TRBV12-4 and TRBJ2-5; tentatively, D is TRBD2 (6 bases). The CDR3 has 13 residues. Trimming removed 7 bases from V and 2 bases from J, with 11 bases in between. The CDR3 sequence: CASKGGGQETQYF. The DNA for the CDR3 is TGTGCCAGCAAGGGTGGGGGGCAAGAGACCCAGTACTTC.

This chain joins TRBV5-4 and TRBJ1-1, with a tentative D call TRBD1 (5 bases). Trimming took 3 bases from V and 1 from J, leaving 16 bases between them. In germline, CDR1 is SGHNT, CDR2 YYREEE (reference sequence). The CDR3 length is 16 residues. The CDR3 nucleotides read TGTGCCAGCAGCTGGGGGGTCGAGTTGCGGAACACTGAAGCTTTCTTT. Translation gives CASSWGVELRNTEAFF. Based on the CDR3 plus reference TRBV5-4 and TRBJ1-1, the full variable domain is ETGVTQSPTHLIKTRGQQVTLRCSSQSGHNTVSWYQQALGQGPQFIFQYYREEENGRGNFPPRFSGLQFPNYSSELNVNALELDDSALYLCASSWGVELRNTEAFFGQGTRLTVV.

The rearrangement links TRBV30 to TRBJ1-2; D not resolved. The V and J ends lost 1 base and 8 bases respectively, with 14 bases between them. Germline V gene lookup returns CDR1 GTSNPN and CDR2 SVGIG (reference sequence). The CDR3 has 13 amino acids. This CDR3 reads CAWSGLGAGGYTF. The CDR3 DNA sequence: TGTGCCTGGAGTGGCTTGGGAGCGGGGGGCTACACCTTC.

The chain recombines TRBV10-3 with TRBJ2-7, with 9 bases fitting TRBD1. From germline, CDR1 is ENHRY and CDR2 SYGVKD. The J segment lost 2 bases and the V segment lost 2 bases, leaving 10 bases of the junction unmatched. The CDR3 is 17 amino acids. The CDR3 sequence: CAISEAERWTGAYEQYF. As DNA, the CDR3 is TGTGCCATCAGTGAGGCAGAGAGGTGGACAGGGGCCTACGAGCAGTACTTC.

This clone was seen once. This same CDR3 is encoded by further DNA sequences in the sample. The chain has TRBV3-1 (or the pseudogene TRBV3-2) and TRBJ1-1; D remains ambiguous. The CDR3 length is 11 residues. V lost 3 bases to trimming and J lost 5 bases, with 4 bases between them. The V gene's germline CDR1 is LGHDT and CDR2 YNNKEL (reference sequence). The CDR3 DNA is TGTGCCAGCAGCCACCTAACTGAAGCTTTCTTT. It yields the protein CASSHLTEAFF.

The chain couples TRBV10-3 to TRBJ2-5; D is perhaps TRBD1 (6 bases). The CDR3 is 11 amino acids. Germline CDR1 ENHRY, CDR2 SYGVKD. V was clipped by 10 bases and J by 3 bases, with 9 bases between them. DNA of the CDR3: TGTGCCACACAGGGAAAAGAGACCCAGTACTTC. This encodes CATQGKETQYF.

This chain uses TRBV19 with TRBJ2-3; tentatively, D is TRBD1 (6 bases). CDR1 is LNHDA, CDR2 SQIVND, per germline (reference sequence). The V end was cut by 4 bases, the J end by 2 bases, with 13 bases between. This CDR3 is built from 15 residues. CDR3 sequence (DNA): TGTGCCAGTAGTACCGGGACACAATACACAGATACGCAGTATTTT. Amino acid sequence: CASSTGTQYTDTQYF.

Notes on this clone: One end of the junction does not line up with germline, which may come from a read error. The CDR3 DNA reads TGTGCCAGCAGTATACGGGACAGGATGGCGTTC. Residues: CASSIRDRMAF. This sequence joins TRBV12-3 or TRBV12-4 and TRBJ2-7; the match to TRBD1 covers 8 bases. The CDR3 length is 11 residues.

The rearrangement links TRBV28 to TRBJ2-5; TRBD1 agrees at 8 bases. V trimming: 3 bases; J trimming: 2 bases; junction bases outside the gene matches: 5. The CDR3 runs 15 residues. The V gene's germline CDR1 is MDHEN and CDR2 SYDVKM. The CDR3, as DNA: TGTGCCAGCAGTTTCCCACAGGGGGGACAAGAGACCCAGTACTTC. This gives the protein CASSFPQGGQETQYF.

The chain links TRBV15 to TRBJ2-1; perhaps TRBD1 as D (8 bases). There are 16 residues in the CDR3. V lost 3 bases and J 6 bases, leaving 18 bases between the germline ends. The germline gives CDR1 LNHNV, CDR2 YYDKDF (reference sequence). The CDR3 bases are TGTGCCACCAGCAGGTACGGACAGGGAGGGGGCAATGAGCAGTTCTTC. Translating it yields CATSRYGQGGGNEQFF.

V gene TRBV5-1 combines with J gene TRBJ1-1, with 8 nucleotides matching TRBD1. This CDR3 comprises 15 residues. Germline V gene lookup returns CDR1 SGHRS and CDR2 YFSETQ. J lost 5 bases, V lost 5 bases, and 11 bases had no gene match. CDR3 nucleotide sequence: TGCGCCAGCAGTACGACACAGGGGGGAGCGACTGAAGCTTTCTTT. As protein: CASSTTQGGATEAFF.

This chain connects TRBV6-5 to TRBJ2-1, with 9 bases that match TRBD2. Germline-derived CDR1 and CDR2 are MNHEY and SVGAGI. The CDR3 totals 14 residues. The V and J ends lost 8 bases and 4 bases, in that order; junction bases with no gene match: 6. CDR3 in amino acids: CASGASGTYNEQFF. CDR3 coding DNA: TGTGCCAGCGGGGCTAGCGGGACTTACAATGAGCAGTTCTTC.